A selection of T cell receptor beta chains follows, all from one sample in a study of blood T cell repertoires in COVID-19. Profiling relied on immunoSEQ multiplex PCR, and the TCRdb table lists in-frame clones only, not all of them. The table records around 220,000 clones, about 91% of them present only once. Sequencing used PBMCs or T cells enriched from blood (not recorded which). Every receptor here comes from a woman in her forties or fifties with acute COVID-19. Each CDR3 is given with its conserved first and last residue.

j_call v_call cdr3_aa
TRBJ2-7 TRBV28 CASSLQGSFHEQYF
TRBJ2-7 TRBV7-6 CASSSLTGGLSSYEQYF
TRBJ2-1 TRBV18 CASSPPGTGGNEQFF
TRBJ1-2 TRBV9 CASSVQGDGGYTF
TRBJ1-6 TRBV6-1 CASSEVAGAAYSPLHF
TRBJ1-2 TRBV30 CAWSPVGSYGYTF
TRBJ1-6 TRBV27 CASRGDRGLSYNSPLHF
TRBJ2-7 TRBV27 CASSLRQGAYEQYF
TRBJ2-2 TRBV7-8 CASSSVVGVANTGELFF
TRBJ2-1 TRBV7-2 CASSLDSYNEQFF
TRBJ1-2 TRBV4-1 CASSQGQGLGYTF
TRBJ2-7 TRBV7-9 CASSLASGGGEQYF
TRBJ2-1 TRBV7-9 CASSSSGTSAYNEQFF
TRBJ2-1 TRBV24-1 CATSDLSRGLHEQFF
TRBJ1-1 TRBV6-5 CASSYSTKPPAFF
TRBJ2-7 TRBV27 CASSLLGRAVDYEQYF
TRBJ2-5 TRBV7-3 CASSSTRQETQYF
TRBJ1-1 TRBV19 CASSIRGGHSNTEAFF
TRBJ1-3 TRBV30 CAWSKGTGNTIYF
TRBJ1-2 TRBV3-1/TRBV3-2 CASSQGRSNGYTF
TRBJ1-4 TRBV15 CATSRGTDRGSEKLFF
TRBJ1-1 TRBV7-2 CASSFFQGQNTEAFF
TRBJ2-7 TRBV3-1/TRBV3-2 CASSQDPPGYEQYF
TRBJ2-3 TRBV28 CAAKYGQGGPDTQYF
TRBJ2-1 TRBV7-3 CASSLRALAGGGGEQFF
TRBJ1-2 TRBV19 CASSKGGQGASYGYTF
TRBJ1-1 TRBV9 CASSAQSMNTEAFF
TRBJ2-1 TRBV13 CASSPPRGSKGYNEQFF
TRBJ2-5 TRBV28 CASSLWVAKGQETQYF
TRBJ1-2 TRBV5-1 CASSLVLEGGYTF
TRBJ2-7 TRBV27 CASSNSGRRFEQYF
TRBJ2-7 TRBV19 CASRRTGGSYEQYF
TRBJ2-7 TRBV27 CASSSRLALDLEQYF
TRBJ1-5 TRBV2 CASSESRGREQPQHF
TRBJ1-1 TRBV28 CASIVGGGRAFF
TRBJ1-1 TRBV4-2 CASSHDQRLNTEAFF
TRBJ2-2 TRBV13 CASQGQGTTGELFF
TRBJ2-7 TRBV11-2 CASSYSSVGAFSYEQYF
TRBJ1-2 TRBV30 CAWSVRGSNYGYTF
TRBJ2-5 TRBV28 CASSYGTAGGQETQYF
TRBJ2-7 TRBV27 CASASDLAYEQYF
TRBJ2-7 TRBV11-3 CASSPTGTAREQYF
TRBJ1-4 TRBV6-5 CASRADRATNEKLFF
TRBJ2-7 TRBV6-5 CASSFRTSGGPYEQYF
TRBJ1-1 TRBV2 CASSEGTGLVTEAFF
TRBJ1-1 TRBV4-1 CASSQGRVSAFF
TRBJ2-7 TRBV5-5 CASSFWPGEGYEQYF
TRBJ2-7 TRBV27 CASRPLAGDSYEQYF
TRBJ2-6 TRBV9 CASSVEGAGTGANVLTF
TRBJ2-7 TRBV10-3 CAISDISARAGGEQYF
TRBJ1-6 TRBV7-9 CASSPHPGSSYNSPLHF